This entry lists 3 T cell receptor beta chains sequenced from one sample in a study of cytotoxic CD8 clonotypes in ibrutinib-treated CLL. Sequenced by immunoSEQ multiplex PCR; TCRdb stores in-frame clones only, minus some. Among 70,000 to 80,000 clones listed, 70% to 90% were seen once. The specimen was PBMCs, collected at disease progression, from a patient treated with ibrutinib. These TCRs come from a human donor with chronic lymphocytic leukemia.

The chain has TRBV5-1 and TRBJ2-6; D unclear. Germline CDR1 reads SGHRS; CDR2 reads YFSETQ. The CDR3 has 14 residues. Trimming removed 2 bases from V and 0 bases from J, with 3 bases in between. CDR3 loop: CASSFPSGANVLTF. The DNA for the CDR3 is TGCGCCAGCAGCTTCCCCTCTGGGGCCAACGTCCTGACTTTC.

The rearrangement joins TRBV19 to TRBJ2-1, with TRBD1 identical over 7 bases. This CDR3 has 16 residues. With 5 bases clipped from V and 3 bases from J, the junction kept 10 bases outside the gene matches. The germline V gene has CDR1 LNHDA and CDR2 SQIVND (reference sequence). CDR3 in amino acids: CASSFVQGLGYNEQFF. CDR3 in DNA: TGTGCCAGTAGTTTCGTACAGGGGTTAGGCTACAATGAGCAGTTCTTC.

This chain connects TRBV4-1 to TRBJ1-5, with D uncertain. Trimming removed 6 bases from V and 4 bases from J, with 19 bases in between. Germline V gene data show CDR1 as MGHRA and CDR2 as YSYEKL. This CDR3 has 16 residues. The CDR3 region is CASRRDISVSNQPQHF. The CDR3 coding sequence is TGCGCCAGCAGGCGAGATATTTCGGTTTCTAATCAGCCCCAGCATTTT.